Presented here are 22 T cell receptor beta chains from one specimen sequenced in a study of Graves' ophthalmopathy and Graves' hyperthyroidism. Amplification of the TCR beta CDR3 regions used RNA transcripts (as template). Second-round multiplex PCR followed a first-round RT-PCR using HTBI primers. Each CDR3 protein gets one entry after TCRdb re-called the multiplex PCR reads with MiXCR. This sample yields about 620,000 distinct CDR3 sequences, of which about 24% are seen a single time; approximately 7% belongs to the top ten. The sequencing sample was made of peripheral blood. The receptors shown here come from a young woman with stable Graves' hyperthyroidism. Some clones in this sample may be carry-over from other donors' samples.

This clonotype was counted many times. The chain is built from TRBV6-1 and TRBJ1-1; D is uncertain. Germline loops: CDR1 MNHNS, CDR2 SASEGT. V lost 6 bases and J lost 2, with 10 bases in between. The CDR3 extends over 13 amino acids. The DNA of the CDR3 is TGTGCCAGCAGCGACCTGGTTAACACTGAAGCTTTCTTT. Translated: CASSDLVNTEAFF.

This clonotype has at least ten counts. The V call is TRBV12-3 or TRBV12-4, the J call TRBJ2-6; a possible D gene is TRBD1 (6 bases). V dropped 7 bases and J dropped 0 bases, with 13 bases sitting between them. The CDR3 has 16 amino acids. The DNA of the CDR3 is TGTGCCAGCACCTTTACAGGGTCCTCTGGGGCCAACGTCCTGACTTTC. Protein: CASTFTGSSGANVLTF.

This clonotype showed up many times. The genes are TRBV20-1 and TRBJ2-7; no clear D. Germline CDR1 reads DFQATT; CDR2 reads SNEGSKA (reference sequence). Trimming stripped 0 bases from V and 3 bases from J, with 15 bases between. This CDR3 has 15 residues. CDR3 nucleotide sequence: TGCAGTGCTAGAGATAGTATCGGAACCCACTACGAGCAGTACTTC. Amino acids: CSARDSIGTHYEQYF.

The CDR3 sequence is CASSPPGTGRETQYF. Written as DNA, the CDR3 is TGTGCCAGCAGCCCCCCCGGGACAGGGCGAGAGACCCAGTACTTC. The V gene is TRBV7-8, the J gene TRBJ2-5, with 9 bases lining up with TRBD1. Germline V gene data show CDR1 as SGHVS and CDR2 as FQNEAQ. The V segment lost 5 bases and the J segment 4 bases; nucleotides outside the gene matches: 8. The CDR3 contains 15 residues. The full variable domain, with the rest looked up from reference TRBV7-8 and TRBJ2-5, is GAGVSQSPRYKVAKRGQDVALRCDPISGHVSLFWYQQALGQGPEFLTYFQNEAQLDKSGLPSDRFFAERPEGSVSTLKIQRTQQEDSAVYLCASSPPGTGRETQYFGPGTRLLVL.

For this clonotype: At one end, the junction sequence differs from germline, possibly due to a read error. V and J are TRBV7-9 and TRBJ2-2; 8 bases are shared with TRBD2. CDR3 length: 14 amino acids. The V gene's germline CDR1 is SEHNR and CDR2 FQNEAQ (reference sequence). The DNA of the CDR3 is TGTGTCAGCAGCTTAGCGGGGCAGGCCGGGGAGCTGTTTTTT. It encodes CVSSLAGQAGELFF.

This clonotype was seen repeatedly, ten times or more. This CDR3 is CASSYPTSGGEETQYF. CDR3 bases: TGTGCCAGCAGTTACCCCACTAGCGGGGGCGAAGAGACCCAGTACTTC. The gene calls are TRBV6-2 or TRBV6-3 and TRBJ2-5; 11 bases fit TRBD2. Per the germline V gene, CDR1 is MNHEY and CDR2 is SVGEGT. V dropped 2 bases and J dropped 3; count of bases not matched to a gene: 5. CDR3 size: 16 residues.

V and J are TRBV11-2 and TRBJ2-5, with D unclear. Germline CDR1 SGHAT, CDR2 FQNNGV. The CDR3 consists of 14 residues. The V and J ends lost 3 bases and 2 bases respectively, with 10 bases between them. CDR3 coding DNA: TGTGCCAGCAGCTTTGCGACTTCACAAGAGACCCAGTACTTC. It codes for CASSFATSQETQYF.

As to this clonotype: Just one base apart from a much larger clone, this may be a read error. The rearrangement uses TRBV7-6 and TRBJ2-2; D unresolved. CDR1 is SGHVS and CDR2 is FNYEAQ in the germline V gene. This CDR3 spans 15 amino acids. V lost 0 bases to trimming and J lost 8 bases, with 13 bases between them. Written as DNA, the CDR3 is TGTGCCAGCAGCTTAGCCCCAGTCCACGCTGGGGAGCTGTTTTTT. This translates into CASSLAPVHAGELFF.

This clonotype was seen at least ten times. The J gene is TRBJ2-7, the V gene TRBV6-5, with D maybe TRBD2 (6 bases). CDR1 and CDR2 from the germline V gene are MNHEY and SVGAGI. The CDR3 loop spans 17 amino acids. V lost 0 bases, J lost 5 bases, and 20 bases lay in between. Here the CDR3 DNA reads TGTGCCAGCAGTTACTCTACCCGGACTACCCAACCTCACGAGCAGTACTTC. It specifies CASSYSTRTTQPHEQYF.

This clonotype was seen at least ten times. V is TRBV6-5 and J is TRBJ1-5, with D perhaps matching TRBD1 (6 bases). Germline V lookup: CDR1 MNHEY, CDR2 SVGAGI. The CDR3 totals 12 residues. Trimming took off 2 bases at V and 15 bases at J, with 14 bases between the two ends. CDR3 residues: CASSYHGQNLHF. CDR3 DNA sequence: TGTGCCAGCAGTTACCACGGACAGAATTTGCATTTT.

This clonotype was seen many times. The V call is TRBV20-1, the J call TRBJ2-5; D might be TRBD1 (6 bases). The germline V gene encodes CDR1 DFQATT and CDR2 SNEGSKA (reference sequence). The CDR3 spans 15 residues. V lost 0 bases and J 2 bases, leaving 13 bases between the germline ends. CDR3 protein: CSAREAGRGQETQYF. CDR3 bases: TGCAGTGCTAGAGAGGCAGGAAGGGGGCAAGAGACCCAGTACTTC.

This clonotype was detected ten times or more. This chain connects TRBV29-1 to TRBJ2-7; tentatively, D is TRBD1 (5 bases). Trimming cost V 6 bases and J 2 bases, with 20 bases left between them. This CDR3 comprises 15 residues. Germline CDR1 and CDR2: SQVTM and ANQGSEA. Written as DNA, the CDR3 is TGCAGCGTCTTGATGCTAGGGGAAAAAACCTACGAGCAGTACTTC. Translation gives CSVLMLGEKTYEQYF.

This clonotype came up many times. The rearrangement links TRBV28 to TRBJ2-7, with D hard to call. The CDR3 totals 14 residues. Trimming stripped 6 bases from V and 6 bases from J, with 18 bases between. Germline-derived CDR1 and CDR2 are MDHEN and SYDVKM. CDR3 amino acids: CASSLDAVGREQYF. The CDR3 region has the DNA TGTGCCAGCAGCCTTGACGCGGTCGGTCGCGAGCAGTACTTC.

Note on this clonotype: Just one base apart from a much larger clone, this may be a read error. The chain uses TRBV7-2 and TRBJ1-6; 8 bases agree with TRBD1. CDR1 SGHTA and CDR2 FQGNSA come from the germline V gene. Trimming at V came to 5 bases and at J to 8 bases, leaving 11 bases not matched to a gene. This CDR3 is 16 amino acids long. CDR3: CASSTGQGFLYSPLHF. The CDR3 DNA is TGTGCCAGCAGCACCGGACAGGGTTTTTTGTATTCACCCCTCCACTTT.

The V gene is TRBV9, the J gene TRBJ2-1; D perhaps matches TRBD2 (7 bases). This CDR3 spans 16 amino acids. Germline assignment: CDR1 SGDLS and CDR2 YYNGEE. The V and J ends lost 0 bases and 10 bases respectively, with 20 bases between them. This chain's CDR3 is CASSVAQFGGPGEQFF. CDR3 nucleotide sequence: TGTGCCAGCAGCGTAGCTCAATTCGGGGGGCCGGGGGAGCAGTTCTTC.

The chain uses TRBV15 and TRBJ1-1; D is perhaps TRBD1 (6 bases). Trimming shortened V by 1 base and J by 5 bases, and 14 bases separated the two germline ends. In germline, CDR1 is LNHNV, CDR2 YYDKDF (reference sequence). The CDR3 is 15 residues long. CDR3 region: CATSRGGPGVTEAFF. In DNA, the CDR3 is TGTGCCACCAGCAGAGGAGGTCCAGGGGTAACTGAAGCTTTCTTT.

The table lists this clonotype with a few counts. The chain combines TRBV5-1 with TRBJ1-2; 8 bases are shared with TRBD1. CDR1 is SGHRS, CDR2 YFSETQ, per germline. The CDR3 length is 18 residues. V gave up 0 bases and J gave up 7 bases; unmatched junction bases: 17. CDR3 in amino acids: CASSLVPGGDRLYFGYTF. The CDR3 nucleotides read TGCGCCAGCAGCTTGGTTCCTGGGGGGGACAGGTTATATTTTGGCTACACCTTC.

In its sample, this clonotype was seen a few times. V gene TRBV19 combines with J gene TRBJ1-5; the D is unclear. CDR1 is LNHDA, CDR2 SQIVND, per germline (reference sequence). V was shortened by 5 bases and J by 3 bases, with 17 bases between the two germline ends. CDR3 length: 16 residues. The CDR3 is CASSLKPAGNNQPQHF. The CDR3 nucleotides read TGTGCCAGTAGTCTTAAGCCAGCCGGTAACAATCAGCCCCAGCATTTT.

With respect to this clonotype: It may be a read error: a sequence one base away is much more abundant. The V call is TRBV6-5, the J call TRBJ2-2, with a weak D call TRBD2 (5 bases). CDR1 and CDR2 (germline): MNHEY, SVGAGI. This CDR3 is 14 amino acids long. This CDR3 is CASSYQSIHGELCF. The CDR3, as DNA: TGTGCCAGCAGTTACCAATCCATACACGGGGAGCTGTGTTTT.

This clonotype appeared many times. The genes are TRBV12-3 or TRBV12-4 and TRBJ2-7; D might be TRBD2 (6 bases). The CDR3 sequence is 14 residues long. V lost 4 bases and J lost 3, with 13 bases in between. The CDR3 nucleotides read TGTGCCAGCAGTTCAGGGACTCCCGACTACGAGCAGTACTTC. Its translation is CASSSGTPDYEQYF.

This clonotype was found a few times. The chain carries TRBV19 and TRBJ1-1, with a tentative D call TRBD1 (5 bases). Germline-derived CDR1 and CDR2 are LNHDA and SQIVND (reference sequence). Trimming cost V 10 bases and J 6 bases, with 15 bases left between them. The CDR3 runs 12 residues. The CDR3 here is CATSLGLAEAFF. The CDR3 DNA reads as TGTGCCACCTCGCTGGGGCTAGCTGAAGCTTTCTTT.

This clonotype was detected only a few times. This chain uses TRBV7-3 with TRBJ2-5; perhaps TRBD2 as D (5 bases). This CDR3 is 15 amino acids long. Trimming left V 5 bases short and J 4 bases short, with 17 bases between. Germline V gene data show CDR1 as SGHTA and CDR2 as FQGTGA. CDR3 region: CASSAGLGVGETQYF. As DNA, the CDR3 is TGTGCCAGCAGCGCGGGCCTCGGGGTGGGAGAGACCCAGTACTTC.